Below, 27 T cell receptor beta chains from the same sample are listed, as sequenced in a study of T cell repertoires in cytomegalovirus infection. TCRdb analysed the reads with MiXCR anew, one entry per CDR3 protein. The table shows nearly 550,000 distinct CDR3 sequences, with approximately 16% occurring only once. Sequencing was done on a sample of CD8+ T cells from PBMCs. These receptors all come from a human donor in good health (CMV status not recorded). Some clones in this sample may be carry-over from other donors' samples.

This clonotype was seen more than once but under ten times. The V and J genes are TRBV29-1 and TRBJ2-1; D is perhaps TRBD1 (6 bases). V shed 4 bases and J shed 7 bases, with 20 bases lying between them. Germline V gene data show CDR1 as SQVTM and CDR2 as ANQGSEA. The CDR3 extends over 15 amino acids. The CDR3 coding sequence is TGCAGCGTTGGGGCACAGGGTGAGGGGAAGAATGAGCAGTTCTTC. Amino acids: CSVGAQGEGKNEQFF.

The sample holds many counts of this clonotype. The chain uses TRBV28 and TRBJ1-1, with a weak D call TRBD1 (5 bases). The CDR3 extends over 14 amino acids. Germline lookup yields CDR1 MDHEN and CDR2 SYDVKM. Trimming pared 3 bases from V and 3 bases from J, leaving 11 bases between. In nucleotides, the CDR3 is TGTGCCAGCAGTTTCGCAGGGAGGGACACTGAAGCTTTCTTT. This translates into CASSFAGRDTEAFF.

The V gene is TRBV18, the J gene TRBJ2-6, with D perhaps TRBD1 (6 bases). This CDR3 has 18 amino acids. Trimming shortened V by 6 bases and J by 2 bases, and 20 bases separated the two germline ends. Germline CDR1 is KGHSH and CDR2 is LQKENI. The DNA of the CDR3 is TGTGCCAGCTCGTCAGGGGTATTGGATTTCACTGGGGCCAACGTCCTGACTTTC. Translation: CASSSGVLDFTGANVLTF.

This clonotype was counted a few times. This chain's CDR3 is CSARGGLEFNEQFF. The CDR3 nucleotides read TGCAGTGCTAGAGGGGGTCTCGAATTCAATGAGCAGTTCTTC. J is TRBJ2-1 and V is TRBV20-1; no clear D. CDR3 size: 14 residues. CDR1 and CDR2 (germline): DFQATT, SNEGSKA (reference sequence). V lost 1 base and J lost 6, with 13 bases in between.

This clonotype was observed a few times. The chain recombines TRBV27 with TRBJ1-3; D is undetermined. The CDR3 loop spans 15 amino acids. Germline-derived CDR1 and CDR2 are MNHEY and SMNVEV (reference sequence). V was trimmed by 2 bases and J by 0 bases, leaving 8 bases between them. The chain's CDR3 is CASSLAASSGNTIYF. CDR3 sequence (DNA): TGTGCCAGCAGTTTAGCGGCTAGCTCTGGAAACACCATATATTTT.

This clonotype was recorded at least ten times. The chain recombines TRBV6-2 or TRBV6-3 with TRBJ2-3, with D tentatively TRBD2 (6 bases). The ends were cut back, 2 bases at V and 5 bases at J, with 14 bases in the middle. The CDR3 covers 15 residues. In germline, CDR1 is MNHEY, CDR2 SVGEGT. This CDR3 is CASSYISGDGDTQYF. The CDR3 nucleotides read TGTGCCAGCAGTTACATCTCGGGGGATGGAGATACGCAGTATTTT.

A few counts support this clonotype. The chain joins TRBV20-1 to TRBJ1-3; D perhaps matches TRBD1 (6 bases). Germline lookup yields CDR1 DFQATT and CDR2 SNEGSKA (reference sequence). The V and J ends lost 0 bases and 0 bases respectively, with 15 bases between them. The CDR3 length is 17 residues. The CDR3 protein is CSAREAGESLSGNTIYF. For the CDR3, the DNA is TGCAGTGCTAGAGAGGCAGGGGAGTCCCTCTCTGGAAACACCATATATTTT.

This clonotype was observed many times. The chain combines TRBV7-9 with TRBJ2-3, with a weak D call TRBD1 (6 bases). Trimming took 3 bases from V and 0 from J, leaving 13 bases between them. The CDR3 consists of 16 residues. CDR1 is SEHNR and CDR2 is FQNEAQ in the germline V gene (reference sequence). DNA of the CDR3: TGTGCCAGCAGCTTCGGGACAATCTCTAGCACAGATACGCAGTATTTT. This encodes CASSFGTISSTDTQYF.

The rearrangement uses TRBV29-1 and TRBJ2-7; D tentatively reads TRBD1 or TRBD2 (5 bases each). CDR1 SQVTM and CDR2 ANQGSEA come from the germline V gene. The CDR3 is 12 amino acids. Trimming took off 6 bases at V and 0 bases at J, with 9 bases between the two ends. CDR3 residues: CSVRGTSYEQYF. In DNA form, the CDR3 reads TGCAGCGTCCGGGGCACCTCCTACGAGCAGTACTTC.

About this clonotype itself: The junction shows a germline mismatch at one end, possibly a read error. J is TRBJ1-6 and V is TRBV4-1, with 8 nucleotides matching TRBD1. Germline loops: CDR1 MGHRA, CDR2 YSYEKL. This CDR3 spans 16 amino acids. As DNA, the CDR3 is TGTGCCAGCAACCAAGAAGGACAGGGCCTAAATTCACCCCTCCACTTT. This codes for CASNQEGQGLNSPLHF.

This clonotype was detected ten times or more. This sequence joins TRBV19 and TRBJ2-7; the D gene is possibly TRBD1 (6 bases). The CDR3 is made up of 16 amino acids. CDR1 and CDR2 (germline): LNHDA, SQIVND (reference sequence). V was pared by 7 bases and J by 1 base, with 20 bases between. The CDR3 sequence is CASIPKGVGRSYEQYF. The CDR3 coding sequence is TGTGCCAGTATTCCCAAGGGGGTTGGCCGGTCCTACGAGCAGTACTTC.

This clonotype showed up just a few times. V and J are TRBV15 and TRBJ1-4, with 10 bases matching TRBD1. This CDR3 contains 15 residues. J lost 8 bases, V lost 5 bases, and 8 bases had no gene match. Germline V gives CDR1 LNHNV, CDR2 YYDKDF (reference sequence). CDR3 region: CATSPGTGDWEKLFF. The CDR3 nucleotides read TGTGCCACCAGCCCCGGGACAGGGGATTGGGAAAAACTGTTTTTT. Full variable domain (remainder filled in from reference TRBV15 and TRBJ1-4): DAMVIQNPRYQVTQFGKPVTLSCSQTLNHNVMYWYQQKSSQAPKLLFHYYDKDFNNEADTPDNFQSRRPNTSFCFLDIRSPGLGDTAMYLCATSPGTGDWEKLFFGSGTQLSVL.

V usage is TRBV20-1 and J usage is TRBJ1-2; a weak D match, TRBD1 (6 bases). The V and J ends lost 1 base and 8 bases respectively, with 14 bases between them. The CDR3 has 13 amino acids. Germline CDR1 and CDR2: DFQATT and SNEGSKA (reference sequence). CDR3 nucleotides: TGCAGTGCTAGAGTTGGGGGGGCTCGCGGCTACACCTTC. Residues: CSARVGGARGYTF.

This clonotype was observed many times. The chain recombines TRBV7-9 with TRBJ2-7; D gene uncertain. The V end was cut by 4 bases, the J end by 2 bases, with 6 bases between. Looked up from germline, CDR1 is SEHNR and CDR2 is FQNEAQ (reference sequence). This CDR3 comprises 12 residues. The CDR3 DNA reads TGTGCCAGCAGCTCTACAGCCTACGAGCAGTACTTC. Protein: CASSSTAYEQYF.

V gene TRBV18 combines with J gene TRBJ1-2; unclear D gene. V lost 3 bases, J lost 14 bases, and 13 bases lay in between. The V gene's germline CDR1 is KGHSH and CDR2 LQKENI. This CDR3 spans 11 amino acids. The CDR3 sequence is CASSPPAPETF. Written as DNA, the CDR3 is TGTGCCAGCTCACCGCCGGCCCCCGAGACCTTC.

At least ten counts were recorded for this clonotype. The chain couples TRBV7-9 to TRBJ2-7; D remains unclear. This CDR3 contains 15 residues. V gave up 5 bases and J gave up 2 bases, with 16 bases separating them. The germline V gene encodes CDR1 SEHNR and CDR2 FQNEAQ (reference sequence). DNA of the CDR3: TGTGCCAGCAGCCCCCGGGCGCGCGGCCCCTACGAGCAGTACTTC. This gives the protein CASSPRARGPYEQYF.

The rearrangement uses TRBV9 and TRBJ1-1, with D maybe TRBD1 (6 bases). The CDR3 is 16 amino acids. V was clipped by 0 bases and J by 3 bases, with 15 bases between them. The V gene's germline CDR1 is SGDLS and CDR2 YYNGEE. The CDR3 is CASSVGLGGRDTEAFF. The CDR3 DNA follows: TGTGCCAGCAGCGTAGGCTTGGGGGGCCGGGACACTGAAGCTTTCTTT.

The rearrangement joins TRBV9 to TRBJ2-7; 7 bases map to TRBD1. Germline loops: CDR1 SGDLS, CDR2 YYNGEE. J lost 7 bases, V lost 0 bases, and 10 bases had no gene match. The CDR3 is 15 amino acids. Here the CDR3 DNA reads TGTGCCAGCAGCGTAGATGACAGGGTGAGGAGAGAGCAGTACTTC. Translated: CASSVDDRVRREQYF. The whole variable domain, remainder taken from reference TRBV9 and TRBJ2-7, is DSGVTQTPKHLITATGQRVTLRCSPRSGDLSVYWYQQSLDQGLQFLIQYYNGEERAKGNILERFSAQQFPDLHSELNLSSLELGDSALYFCASSVDDRVRREQYFGPGTRLTVT.

V gene TRBV25-1 combines with J gene TRBJ2-5; TRBD1 aligns across 7 bases. The V segment lost 3 bases and the J segment 5 bases; nucleotides outside the gene matches: 3. The CDR3 spans 13 residues. CDR1 and CDR2 from the germline V gene are MGHDK and SYGVNS. CDR3 region: CASSEEQGETQYF. The CDR3 region has the DNA TGTGCCAGCAGTGAGGAACAGGGGGAGACCCAGTACTTC.

The chain employs TRBV5-5 and TRBJ2-3; D is unclear. This CDR3 is 13 amino acids long. Trimming shortened V by 0 bases and J by 5 bases, and 7 bases separated the two germline ends. CDR1 SGHKS and CDR2 YYEKEE come from the germline V gene (reference sequence). CDR3 amino acids: CASSLVAKDTQYF. The CDR3 DNA follows: TGTGCCAGCAGCTTGGTGGCCAAAGATACGCAGTATTTT.

At least ten counts were recorded for this clonotype. The chain is built from TRBV27 and TRBJ2-2; 10 positions agree with TRBD2. Germline V lookup: CDR1 MNHEY, CDR2 SMNVEV (reference sequence). The CDR3 runs 17 residues. V was pared by 0 bases and J by 3 bases, with 4 bases of the junction left unmatched. The CDR3 sequence: CASSLSLGLAHTGELFF. The CDR3 DNA follows: TGTGCCAGCAGTTTATCGCTGGGACTAGCGCACACCGGGGAGCTGTTTTTT.

The gene calls are TRBV6-2 or TRBV6-3 and TRBJ1-2, with D possibly matching TRBD1 (5 bases). Germline values: CDR1 MNHEY, CDR2 SVGEGT. Trimming pared 2 bases from V and 4 bases from J, leaving 14 bases between. The CDR3 is 15 amino acids. The CDR3 loop is CASSYLTRTSYGYTF. The CDR3 bases are TGTGCCAGCAGTTACCTAACGAGGACATCCTATGGCTACACCTTC.

This chain links TRBV4-2 with TRBJ1-1; the D gene is possibly TRBD1 (5 bases). Trimming took 5 bases from V and 1 from J, leaving 14 bases between them. Per germline, CDR1 LGHNA and CDR2 YNFKEQ. This CDR3 contains 15 residues. CDR3 region: CASSYFGGKNTEAFF. The CDR3 DNA sequence: TGTGCCAGCAGCTACTTCGGGGGGAAGAACACTGAAGCTTTCTTT.

Comment on this clonotype: A read error may explain this, as a much larger clone is one base away. The chain joins TRBV9 to TRBJ2-5; D possibly corresponds to TRBD2 (6 bases). The CDR3 is 14 amino acids. Looked up from germline, CDR1 is SGDLS and CDR2 is YYNGEE. Trimming took 0 bases from V and 3 from J, leaving 9 bases between them. This CDR3 reads CASSVGGGEETQYF. For the CDR3, the DNA is TGTGCCAGCAGCGTAGGAGGCGGGGAAGAGACCCAGTACTTC.

The V and J genes are TRBV6-2 or TRBV6-3 and TRBJ1-6; tentative D call: TRBD1 (5 bases). The CDR3 runs to 15 residues. V was clipped by 5 bases and J by 7 bases, with 15 bases between them. Germline V gene sequence: CDR1 MNHEY, CDR2 SVGEGT. DNA of the CDR3: TGTGCCAGCAGTGAAAGCGGGGGATGGAATTCACCCCTCCACTTT. Its translation: CASSESGGWNSPLHF.

This chain uses TRBV20-1 with TRBJ1-5, with a tentative D call TRBD1 (6 bases). The CDR3 runs to 21 residues. CDR1 is DFQATT and CDR2 is SNEGSKA in the germline V gene (reference sequence). CDR3 in amino acids: CSASEGGHHLLGTLGNQPQHF. The DNA of the CDR3 is TGCAGCGCCTCGGAGGGAGGGCACCACCTCTTGGGGACATTGGGCAATCAGCCCCAGCATTTT.

This clonotype has at least ten counts. This rearrangement joins TRBV27 to TRBJ2-7, with a weak D call TRBD2 (5 bases). V shed 4 bases and J shed 2 bases, with 12 bases lying between them. The CDR3 consists of 14 residues. In germline, CDR1 is MNHEY, CDR2 SMNVEV (reference sequence). CDR3 loop: CASSSGTRTYEQYF. As DNA, the CDR3 is TGTGCCAGCAGTTCAGGAACTAGAACCTACGAGCAGTACTTC.